One sample yielded the 28 T cell receptor beta chains listed below, sequenced in a study of blood T cell repertoires in COVID-19. Assay: immunoSEQ multiplex PCR; the TCRdb copy retains only in-frame clones and omits some. Altogether roughly 150,000 clones are present, around four fifths being singletons, with the ten largest covering less than 20%. The sample comprised peripheral blood. These receptors were obtained from a woman older than 75 with acute or convalescent COVID-19.

The chain couples TRBV5-4 to TRBJ1-2, with D uncertain. V was trimmed by 4 bases and J by 1 base, leaving 14 bases between them. The CDR3 is 15 residues long. Germline values: CDR1 SGHNT, CDR2 YYREEE (reference sequence). The CDR3 region is CASSRLGVFNYGYTF. CDR3 coding DNA: TGTGCCAGCAGCCGCCTCGGGGTCTTTAACTATGGCTACACCTTC. The full variable domain, with the rest looked up from reference TRBV5-4 and TRBJ1-2, is ETGVTQSPTHLIKTRGQQVTLRCSSQSGHNTVSWYQQALGQGPQFIFQYYREEENGRGNFPPRFSGLQFPNYSSELNVNALELDDSALYLCASSRLGVFNYGYTFGSGTRLTVV.

This clone appeared once. The chain combines TRBV6-5 with TRBJ2-2; a possible D gene is TRBD1 (5 bases). Germline CDR1 and CDR2: MNHEY and SVGAGI. The ends were cut back, 7 bases at V and 4 bases at J, with 10 bases in the middle. This CDR3 has 13 amino acids. CDR3 protein: CASNQGITGELFF. CDR3 DNA sequence: TGTGCCAGCAACCAGGGTATCACCGGGGAGCTGTTTTTT.

The rearrangement uses TRBV28 and TRBJ1-2, with 8 nucleotides matching TRBD1. With 4 bases clipped from V and 4 bases from J, the junction kept 5 bases outside the gene matches. The CDR3 loop spans 14 amino acids. The germline gives CDR1 MDHEN, CDR2 SYDVKM. CDR3 in amino acids: CASSSGQAIYGYTF. For the CDR3, the DNA is TGTGCCAGCAGTTCGGGACAGGCTATCTATGGCTACACCTTC.

J is TRBJ2-1 and V is TRBV7-9, with TRBD1 matching 10 bases. Germline V gene data show CDR1 as SEHNR and CDR2 as FQNEAQ (reference sequence). V lost 4 bases, J lost 4 bases, and 7 bases stayed unmatched. This CDR3 spans 16 amino acids. CDR3 in amino acids: CASSSQTGGGYNEQFF. The CDR3 DNA is TGTGCCAGCAGCTCACAGACAGGGGGCGGGTACAATGAGCAGTTCTTC.

This clone was seen only a few times. The V gene is TRBV11-2, the J gene TRBJ1-2, with TRBD1 matching over 7 bases. Germline V lookup: CDR1 SGHAT, CDR2 FQNNGV. This CDR3 region has 15 residues. Trimming cost V 1 base and J 7 bases; bases outside gene matches: 9. CDR3 protein: CASSLADRTSRGYTF. CDR3 in DNA: TGTGCCAGCAGCTTAGCGGACAGGACGTCTCGTGGCTACACCTTC. Drawing the rest from reference TRBV11-2 and TRBJ1-2, the complete variable domain is EAGVAQSPRYKIIEKRQSVAFWCNPISGHATLYWYQQILGQGPKLLIQFQNNGVVDDSQLPKDRFSAERLKGVDSTLKIQPAKLEDSAVYLCASSLADRTSRGYTFGSGTRLTVV.

This clone was found once. This rearrangement joins TRBV5-4 to TRBJ2-1; TRBD2 aligns across 7 bases. The CDR3 totals 15 residues. J was trimmed by 4 bases and V by 2 bases; bases with no gene match: 6. The germline V gene has CDR1 SGHNT and CDR2 YYREEE (reference sequence). The CDR3 DNA reads as TGTGCCAGCAGCTTCTCTAGCGGACCATACAATGAGCAGTTCTTC. As protein: CASSFSSGPYNEQFF. Full variable domain (rest looked up from reference TRBV5-4 and TRBJ2-1): ETGVTQSPTHLIKTRGQQVTLRCSSQSGHNTVSWYQQALGQGPQFIFQYYREEENGRGNFPPRFSGLQFPNYSSELNVNALELDDSALYLCASSFSSGPYNEQFFGPGTRLTVL.

The V and J genes are TRBV28 and TRBJ2-2; 11 bases are shared with TRBD2. The ends lost 6 bases at V and 8 bases at J; junction bases unmatched: 8. CDR1 is MDHEN and CDR2 is SYDVKM in the germline V gene. This CDR3 has 15 amino acids. CDR3 in DNA: TGTGCCAGCAGACCCCCGGGACTAGCGGCTGGGGAGCTGTTTTTT. This sequence encodes CASRPPGLAAGELFF.

The rearrangement links TRBV11-1 to TRBJ1-6, with 8 bases identical to TRBD1. CDR3 length equals 16 residues. With 3 bases clipped from V and 7 bases from J, the junction kept 8 bases outside the gene matches. The germline V gene has CDR1 SGHAT and CDR2 FQDESV (reference sequence). The CDR3 loop is CASSFFQGAGNSPLHF. The DNA for the CDR3 is TGTGCCAGCAGCTTTTTCCAGGGGGCAGGAAATTCACCCCTCCACTTT.

CDR3 DNA sequence: TGTGCCAGCAGTCAACAGGGGGCGAGGGGAAACACCATATATTTT. Amino acid sequence: CASSQQGARGNTIYF. The V and J genes are TRBV6-6 and TRBJ1-3; 9 nucleotides agree with TRBD1. The CDR3 spans 15 residues. Germline values: CDR1 MNHNY, CDR2 SVGAGI (reference sequence). The junction had 6 bases not matched to a gene; V was cut back by 5 bases and J by 4 bases.

This clone was observed a few times. The chain links TRBV2 to TRBJ2-1; 8 bases agree with TRBD1. J gave up 2 bases and V 6 bases, and 6 bases lay outside the gene matches. In germline, CDR1 is SNHLY, CDR2 FYNNEI. This CDR3 has 15 amino acids. The DNA of the CDR3 is TGTGCCAGCAGAGCCGACAGGGGAGCCTACAATGAGCAGTTCTTC. It is translated as CASRADRGAYNEQFF.

The chain joins TRBV28 to TRBJ1-5; 9 bases are shared with TRBD1. This CDR3 contains 19 residues. With 5 bases clipped from V and 1 base from J, the junction kept 15 bases outside the gene matches. Germline V gives CDR1 MDHEN, CDR2 SYDVKM. The CDR3 spells CASSGSRLTGGISNQPQHF. For the CDR3, the DNA is TGTGCCAGCAGTGGGAGTCGGTTGACAGGGGGTATCAGCAATCAGCCCCAGCATTTT.

This clone occurred a few times. The rearrangement uses TRBV30 and TRBJ2-2; D remains unclear. The V gene's germline CDR1 is GTSNPN and CDR2 SVGIG (reference sequence). CDR3 size: 14 residues. V was clipped by 3 bases and J by 0 bases, with 8 bases between them. The CDR3 loop reads CAWRTSPNTGELFF. The DNA for the CDR3 is TGTGCCTGGAGGACATCGCCGAACACCGGGGAGCTGTTTTTT.

This chain uses TRBV3-1 (or the pseudogene TRBV3-2) with TRBJ2-2; 8 bases align to TRBD2. CDR1 and CDR2 (germline): LGHDT, YNNKEL (reference sequence). Trimming removed 3 bases from V and 0 bases from J; junction bases left unmatched: 0. The CDR3 loop spans 15 amino acids. The CDR3 sequence is CASSHGGANTGELFF. The CDR3 nucleotides read TGTGCCAGCAGCCACGGGGGGGCGAACACCGGGGAGCTGTTTTTT.

This chain joins TRBV5-1 and TRBJ2-1, with 7 bases fitting TRBD2. The CDR3 runs 14 residues. CDR1 and CDR2 from the germline V gene are SGHRS and YFSETQ. V was pared by 4 bases and J by 8 bases, with 9 bases of the junction left unmatched. As DNA, the CDR3 is TGCGCCAGCAGCGTTGGACTAGTCCCCGATGAGCAGTTCTTC. Amino acid sequence: CASSVGLVPDEQFF.

The rearrangement joins TRBV10-3 to TRBJ2-5; TRBD1 agrees at 10 bases. Germline V lookup: CDR1 ENHRY, CDR2 SYGVKD. V shed 3 bases and J 7 bases; nucleotides not matched to a gene: 11. The CDR3 covers 16 residues. The CDR3 protein is CAISDRGQGEWGTQYF. The CDR3 region has the DNA TGTGCCATCAGTGACAGAGGACAGGGGGAGTGGGGGACCCAGTACTTC.

The chain has TRBV5-4 and TRBJ2-7; 13 bases are a match to TRBD2. The J segment lost 4 bases and the V segment lost 1 base, leaving 5 bases of the junction unmatched. The CDR3 totals 16 residues. In germline, CDR1 is SGHNT, CDR2 YYREEE (reference sequence). The CDR3 DNA reads TGTGCCAGCAGCTTGACTAGCGGGGGGGCCGTTTACGAGCAGTACTTC. Its protein is CASSLTSGGAVYEQYF.

This clone has just one count. This rearrangement joins TRBV5-6 to TRBJ2-6; D call uncertain. Between the trimmed V and J ends, which lost 4 bases and 3 bases, there was a span of 11 bases. The germline V gene has CDR1 SGHDT and CDR2 YYEEEE. This CDR3 region has 15 residues. This CDR3 is CASSDASIGANVLTF. The CDR3 DNA follows: TGTGCCAGCAGCGACGCTAGTATTGGGGCCAACGTCCTGACTTTC.

J is TRBJ1-2 and V is TRBV28; 7 nucleotides line up with TRBD1. The J segment lost 2 bases and the V segment lost 1 base, leaving 1 base of the junction unmatched. CDR1 and CDR2 from the germline V gene are MDHEN and SYDVKM. The CDR3 has 14 amino acids. The CDR3 nucleotides are TGTGCCAGCAGTTTATCAGGGGGAAACTATGGCTACACCTTC. This gives the protein CASSLSGGNYGYTF.

The rearrangement joins TRBV2 to TRBJ1-3, with 8 bases matching TRBD1. CDR3 length: 14 residues. The germline CDR1 and CDR2 sequences are SNHLY and FYNNEI. Trimming removed 6 bases from V and 5 bases from J; junction bases left unmatched: 6. CDR3 region: CASSSGTGRNTIYF. The CDR3 DNA follows: TGTGCCAGCAGCTCCGGGACAGGACGAAACACCATATATTTT.

The V call is TRBV3-1 (or the pseudogene TRBV3-2), the J call TRBJ2-1, with 8 bases matching TRBD1. From germline, CDR1 is LGHDT and CDR2 YNNKEL (reference sequence). The J segment lost 4 bases and the V segment lost 1 base, leaving 6 bases of the junction unmatched. The CDR3 has 16 amino acids. DNA of the CDR3: TGTGCCAGCAGCCAAGTTAGGGACAGGCCTTACAATGAGCAGTTCTTC. Translation gives CASSQVRDRPYNEQFF.

This clone was recorded a few times. The rearrangement joins TRBV7-8 to TRBJ1-1; maybe TRBD1 (5 bases). This CDR3 contains 13 residues. Trimming left V 1 base short and J 8 bases short, with 11 bases between. CDR1 and CDR2 from the germline V gene are SGHVS and FQNEAQ. Here the CDR3 reads CASSLVPGYEAFF. CDR3 nucleotide sequence: TGTGCCAGCAGCTTAGTACCAGGGTACGAAGCTTTCTTT.

The rearrangement links TRBV5-4 to TRBJ1-4; possible D gene TRBD1, 6 bases. The germline CDR1 and CDR2 sequences are SGHNT and YYREEE (reference sequence). Trimming removed 1 base from V and 8 bases from J, with 15 bases in between. The CDR3 is made up of 15 amino acids. The CDR3 is CASSLKTGWEEKLFF. CDR3 in DNA: TGTGCCAGCAGCTTGAAGACAGGTTGGGAGGAAAAACTGTTTTTT. Full variable domain (rest looked up from reference TRBV5-4 and TRBJ1-4): ETGVTQSPTHLIKTRGQQVTLRCSSQSGHNTVSWYQQALGQGPQFIFQYYREEENGRGNFPPRFSGLQFPNYSSELNVNALELDDSALYLCASSLKTGWEEKLFFGSGTQLSVL.

This clone was seen just once. One end of the junction does not line up with germline, which may come from a read error. The J gene is TRBJ2-7, the V gene TRBV6-2 or TRBV6-3, with a possible D match to TRBD1 (6 bases). CDR1 MNHEY and CDR2 SVGEGT come from the germline V gene. The CDR3 totals 13 residues. CDR3 residues: CASTYEYRAEQYF. As DNA, the CDR3 is TGTGCCAGCACTTACGAATACAGGGCCGAGCAGTACTTC.

The chain has TRBV24-1 and TRBJ1-4; 8 nucleotides agree with TRBD1. Germline-derived CDR1 and CDR2 are KGHDR and SFDVKD. Trimming removed 3 bases from V and 5 bases from J; junction bases left unmatched: 1. CDR3 length: 14 residues. Here the CDR3 reads CATSDRTGNEKLFF. The CDR3 region has the DNA TGTGCCACCAGTGATCGGACAGGGAATGAAAAACTGTTTTTT.

In this sample, this clone turned up once. This sequence joins TRBV5-1 and TRBJ1-2; no definite D call. This CDR3 contains 13 residues. The germline CDR1 and CDR2 sequences are SGHRS and YFSETQ. V lost 0 bases to trimming and J lost 2 bases, with 5 bases between them. CDR3 DNA: TGCGCCAGCAGCTTGGCGACAAACTATGGCTACACCTTC. Amino acid sequence: CASSLATNYGYTF. The full variable domain, rest sourced from reference TRBV5-1 and TRBJ1-2, is KAGVTQTPRYLIKTRGQQVTLSCSPISGHRSVSWYQQTPGQGLQFLFEYFSETQRNKGNFPGRFSGRQFSNSRSEMNVSTLELGDSALYLCASSLATNYGYTFGSGTRLTVV.

The chain employs TRBV7-9 and TRBJ1-1; 9 bases are shared with TRBD1. This CDR3 is 16 amino acids long. Germline V gene sequence: CDR1 SEHNR, CDR2 FQNEAQ (reference sequence). The J segment lost 1 base and the V segment lost 4 bases, leaving 7 bases of the junction unmatched. For the CDR3, the DNA is TGTGCCAGCAGCTGGCACAGGGGGCGCGGGAACACTGAAGCTTTCTTT. It codes for CASSWHRGRGNTEAFF.

The chain uses TRBV5-1 and TRBJ2-7, with D possibly being TRBD1 (5 bases). The germline V gene encodes CDR1 SGHRS and CDR2 YFSETQ. This CDR3 comprises 14 residues. V was pared by 4 bases and J by 3 bases, with 14 bases between. In DNA form, the CDR3 reads TGCGCCAGCAGCCCGCTGGACAAAAACTACGAGCAGTACTTC. Translated: CASSPLDKNYEQYF.

The chain couples TRBV12-3 or TRBV12-4 to TRBJ1-1, with D possibly matching TRBD1 (5 bases). V was shortened by 1 base and J by 7 bases, with 10 bases between the two germline ends. The CDR3 has 13 residues. CDR3 amino acids: CASSLGVGGEAFF. The CDR3 coding sequence is TGTGCCAGCAGTTTAGGTGTCGGGGGTGAAGCTTTCTTT.